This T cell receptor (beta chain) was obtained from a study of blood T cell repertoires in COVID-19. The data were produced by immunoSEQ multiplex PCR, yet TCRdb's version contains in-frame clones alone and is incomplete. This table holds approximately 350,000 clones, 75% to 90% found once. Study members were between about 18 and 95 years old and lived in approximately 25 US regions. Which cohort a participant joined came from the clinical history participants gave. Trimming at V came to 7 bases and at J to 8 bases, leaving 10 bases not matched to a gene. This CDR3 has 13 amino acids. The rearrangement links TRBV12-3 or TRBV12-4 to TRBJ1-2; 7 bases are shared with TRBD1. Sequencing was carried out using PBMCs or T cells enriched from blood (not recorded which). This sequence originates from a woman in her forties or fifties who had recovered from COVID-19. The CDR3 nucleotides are TGTGCCAGCAACCGGGACAGCTTGGGGGGCTACACCTTC. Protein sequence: CASNRDSLGGYTF.